A selection of T cell receptor beta chains follows, all from one sample in a study of blood T cell repertoires in COVID-19. The table came from immunoSEQ multiplex PCR; TCRdb's copy has only in-frame clones and leaves some out. The table records roughly 200,000 clones, 81% of them present only once. Sequencing was carried out using peripheral blood. The receptors were gathered from a woman in her 40s with COVID-19, enrolled during active disease. The CDR3 runs from the conserved cysteine through the conserved F or W. A D gene is named only where the DNA matches it firmly. Expanded clones are given a class, and other clones once, few, many or no size at all.

.	.	TRBV5-1	TRBJ1-1	TGCGCCAGCAGCCTGAACATGGGGAGCACTGAAGCTTTCTTT	CASSLNMGSTEAFF
TRBD1	.	TRBV2	TRBJ2-5	TGTGCCAGCAGCGACGGACAGGGTTTTGGGCTGAAAGAGACCCAGTACTTC	CASSDGQGFGLKETQYF
.	once	TRBV13	TRBJ1-4	TGTGCCAGCAGCTTAATAGCTAATGAAAAACTGTTTTTT	CASSLIANEKLFF
TRBD1	.	TRBV27	TRBJ2-7	TGTGCCAGCAGTTACACAGGGGGCCACGAGCAGTACTTC	CASSYTGGHEQYF
TRBD2	.	TRBV7-2	TRBJ2-5	TGTGCCAGCAGCCCCTCAGGACTAGCGGGGGGGCAAGAGACCCAGTACTTC	CASSPSGLAGGQETQYF
.	once	TRBV21-1	TRBJ2-1	TGTGCCAGCAGCATCTCTGCCGGGACTCTAGGATACAATGAGCAGTTCTTC	CASSISAGTLGYNEQFF
TRBD2	.	TRBV29-1	TRBJ2-7	TGCAGCGTGGGGACTAGCGGGAGCCTCTCCTACGAGCAGTACTTC	CSVGTSGSLSYEQYF
.	.	TRBV7-9	TRBJ1-2	TGTGCCAGCAGCTTAGGACAGGAGATAAACTATGGCTACACCTTC	CASSLGQEINYGYTF
.	once	TRBV6-2/TRBV6-3	TRBJ2-4	TGTGCCAGCAGCCCTACCGCTAGGGGGTTAGCCAAAAACATTCAGTACTTC	CASSPTARGLAKNIQYF
TRBD2	.	TRBV4-1	TRBJ2-5	TGCGCCAGCAGCCAAGTTGCTGGCGGGGGGCAGCAAGAGACCCAGTACTTC	CASSQVAGGGQQETQYF
.	.	TRBV3-1/TRBV3-2	TRBJ2-5	TGTGCCAGCAGCCTACTCGTCCAAGAGACCCAGTACTTC	CASSLLVQETQYF
.	.	TRBV9	TRBJ2-1	TGTGCCAGCAGCGTAGATTTCTCCTCCTACAATGAGCAGTTCTTC	CASSVDFSSYNEQFF
.	.	TRBV9	TRBJ2-1	TGTGCCAGCAGCGTAGAAGTAGGACAACTAAGGGAGCAGTTCTTC	CASSVEVGQLREQFF
.	.	TRBV5-4	TRBJ2-1	TGTGCCAGCAGCATAGACAGGGGAGGGGGCAATGAGCAGTTCTTC	CASSIDRGGGNEQFF
TRBD1	.	TRBV6-5	TRBJ1-2	TGTGCCAGCAGACCTGTCCGGGACAGGGATGGCTACACCTTC	CASRPVRDRDGYTF
.	.	TRBV6-6	TRBJ2-7	TGTGCCAGCAGGAGCTCCTACGAGCAGTACTTC	CASRSSYEQYF
TRBD1	.	TRBV5-4	TRBJ2-2	TGTGCCAGCAGCTTTCTTTCCGGACAGGGGATTCCCGGGGAGCTGTTTTTT	CASSFLSGQGIPGELFF
TRBD2	.	TRBV28	TRBJ2-5	TGTGCCAGCAGTTTCCTCGGACTAGCGGGTACCATGTACCAAGAGACCCAGTACTTC	CASSFLGLAGTMYQETQYF
.	.	TRBV7-6	TRBJ2-2	TGTGCCAGCAGCAAGACGGACACGAACACCGGGGAGCTGTTTTTT	CASSKTDTNTGELFF
.	.	TRBV7-8	TRBJ1-1	TGTGCCAGCAGCATTGAGCCGGGAACTGAAGCTTTCTTT	CASSIEPGTEAFF
.	.	TRBV30	TRBJ1-6	TGTGCCTGGAACAGGGCGGCGGGCTCACCCCTCCACTTT	CAWNRAAGSPLHF
TRBD2	.	TRBV7-2	TRBJ2-7	TGTGCCAGCAGCGGGACTAGCGGGTTTGGCGAGCAGTACTTC	CASSGTSGFGEQYF